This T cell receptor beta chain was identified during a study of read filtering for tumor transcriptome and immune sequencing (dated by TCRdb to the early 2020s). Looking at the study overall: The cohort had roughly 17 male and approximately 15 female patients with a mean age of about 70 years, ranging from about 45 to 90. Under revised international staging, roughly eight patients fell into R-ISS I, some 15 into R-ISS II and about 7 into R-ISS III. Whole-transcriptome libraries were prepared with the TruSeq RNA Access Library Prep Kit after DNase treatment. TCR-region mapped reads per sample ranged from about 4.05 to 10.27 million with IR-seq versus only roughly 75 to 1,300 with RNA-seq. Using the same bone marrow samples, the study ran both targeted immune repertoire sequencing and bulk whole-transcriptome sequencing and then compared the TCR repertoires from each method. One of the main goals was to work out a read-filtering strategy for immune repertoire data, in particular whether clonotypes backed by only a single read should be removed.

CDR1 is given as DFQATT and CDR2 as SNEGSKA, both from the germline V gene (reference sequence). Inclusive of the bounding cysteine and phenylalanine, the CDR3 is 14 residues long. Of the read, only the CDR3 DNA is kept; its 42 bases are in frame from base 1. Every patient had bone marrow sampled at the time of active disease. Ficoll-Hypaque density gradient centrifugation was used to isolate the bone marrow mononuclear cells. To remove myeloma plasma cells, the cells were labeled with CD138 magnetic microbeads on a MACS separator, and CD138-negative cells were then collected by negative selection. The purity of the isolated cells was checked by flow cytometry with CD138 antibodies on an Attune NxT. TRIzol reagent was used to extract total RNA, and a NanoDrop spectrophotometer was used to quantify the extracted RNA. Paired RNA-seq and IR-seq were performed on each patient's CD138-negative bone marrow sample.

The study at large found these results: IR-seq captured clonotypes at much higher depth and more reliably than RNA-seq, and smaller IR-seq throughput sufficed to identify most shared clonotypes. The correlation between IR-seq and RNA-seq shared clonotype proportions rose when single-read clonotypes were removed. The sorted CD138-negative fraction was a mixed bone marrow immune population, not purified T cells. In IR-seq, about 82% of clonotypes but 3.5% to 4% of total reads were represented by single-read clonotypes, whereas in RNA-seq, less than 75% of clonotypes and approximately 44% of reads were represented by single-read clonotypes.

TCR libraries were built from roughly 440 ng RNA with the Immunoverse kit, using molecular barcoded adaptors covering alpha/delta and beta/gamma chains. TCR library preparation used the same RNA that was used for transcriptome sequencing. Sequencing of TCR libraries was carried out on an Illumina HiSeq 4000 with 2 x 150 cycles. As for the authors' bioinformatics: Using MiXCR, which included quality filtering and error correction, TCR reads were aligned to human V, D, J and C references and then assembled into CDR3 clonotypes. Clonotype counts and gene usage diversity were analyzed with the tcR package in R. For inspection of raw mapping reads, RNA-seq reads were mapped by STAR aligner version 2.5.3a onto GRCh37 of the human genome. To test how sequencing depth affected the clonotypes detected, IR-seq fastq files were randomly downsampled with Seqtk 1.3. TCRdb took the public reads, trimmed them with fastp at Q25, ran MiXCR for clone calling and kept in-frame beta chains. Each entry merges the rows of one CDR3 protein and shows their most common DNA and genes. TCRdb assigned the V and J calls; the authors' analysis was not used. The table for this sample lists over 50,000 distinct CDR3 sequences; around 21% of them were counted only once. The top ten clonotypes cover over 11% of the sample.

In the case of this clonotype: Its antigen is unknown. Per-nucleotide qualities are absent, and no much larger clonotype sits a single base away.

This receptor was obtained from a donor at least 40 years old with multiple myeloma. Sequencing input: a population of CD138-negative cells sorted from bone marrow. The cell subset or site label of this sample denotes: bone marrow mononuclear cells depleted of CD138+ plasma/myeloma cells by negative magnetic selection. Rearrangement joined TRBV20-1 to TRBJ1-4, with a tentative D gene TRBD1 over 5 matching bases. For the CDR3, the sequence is CSMGPRATNEKLFF. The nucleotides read TGCAGCATGGGACCGCGGGCAACTAATGAAAAACTGTTTTTT.